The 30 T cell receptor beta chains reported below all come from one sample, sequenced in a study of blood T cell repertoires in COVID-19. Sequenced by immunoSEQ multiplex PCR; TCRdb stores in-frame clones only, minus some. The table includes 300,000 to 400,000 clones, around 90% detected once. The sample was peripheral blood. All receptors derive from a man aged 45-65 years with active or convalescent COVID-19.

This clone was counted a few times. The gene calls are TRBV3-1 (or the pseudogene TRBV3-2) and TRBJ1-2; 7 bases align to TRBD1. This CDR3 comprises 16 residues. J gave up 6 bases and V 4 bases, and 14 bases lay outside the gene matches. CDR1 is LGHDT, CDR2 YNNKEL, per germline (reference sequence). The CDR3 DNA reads TGTGCCAGCAGCCTAGGAAGGGGGACAGATGGAAATGGCTACACCTTC. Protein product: CASSLGRGTDGNGYTF.

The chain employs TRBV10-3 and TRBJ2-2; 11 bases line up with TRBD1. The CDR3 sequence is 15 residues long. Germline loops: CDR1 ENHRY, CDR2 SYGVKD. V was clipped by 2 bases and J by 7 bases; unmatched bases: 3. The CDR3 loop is CAISEGQGAIGELFF. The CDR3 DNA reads TGTGCCATCAGTGAGGGACAGGGGGCGATCGGGGAGCTGTTTTTT.

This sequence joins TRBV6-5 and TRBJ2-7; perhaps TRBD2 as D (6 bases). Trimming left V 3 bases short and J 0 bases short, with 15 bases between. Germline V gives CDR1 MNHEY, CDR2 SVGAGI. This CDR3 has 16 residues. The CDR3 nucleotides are TGTGCCAGCAGTTATAACCGGGACTTAAGCTCCTACGAGCAGTACTTC. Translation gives CASSYNRDLSSYEQYF.

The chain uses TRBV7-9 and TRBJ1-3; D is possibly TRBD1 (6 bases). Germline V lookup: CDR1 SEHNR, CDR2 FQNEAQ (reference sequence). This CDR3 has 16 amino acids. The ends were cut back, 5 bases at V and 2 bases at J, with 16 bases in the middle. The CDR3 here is CASSPRTGGPGNTIYF. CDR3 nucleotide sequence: TGTGCCAGCAGCCCTAGAACGGGGGGGCCTGGAAACACCATATATTTT.

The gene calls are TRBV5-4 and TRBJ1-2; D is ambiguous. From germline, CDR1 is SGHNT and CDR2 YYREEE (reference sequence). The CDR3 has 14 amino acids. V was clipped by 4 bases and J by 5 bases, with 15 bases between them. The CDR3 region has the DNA TGTGCCAGCAGCCCTCCACCGCCAGGTTATGGCTACACCTTC. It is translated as CASSPPPPGYGYTF.

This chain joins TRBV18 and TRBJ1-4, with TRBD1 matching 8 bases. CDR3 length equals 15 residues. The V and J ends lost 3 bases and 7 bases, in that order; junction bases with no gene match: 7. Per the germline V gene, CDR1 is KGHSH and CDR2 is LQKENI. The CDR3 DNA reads TGTGCCAGCTCACCCAAGGACAGGGTTGGTGAAAAACTGTTTTTT. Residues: CASSPKDRVGEKLFF.

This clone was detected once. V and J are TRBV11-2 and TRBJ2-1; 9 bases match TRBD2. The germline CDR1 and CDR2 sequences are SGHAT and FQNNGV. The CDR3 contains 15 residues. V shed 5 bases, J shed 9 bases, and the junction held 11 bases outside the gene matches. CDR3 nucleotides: TGTGCCAGCAGCGATCCGACTAGCGGTCTGGGTGAGCAGTTCTTC. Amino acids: CASSDPTSGLGEQFF.

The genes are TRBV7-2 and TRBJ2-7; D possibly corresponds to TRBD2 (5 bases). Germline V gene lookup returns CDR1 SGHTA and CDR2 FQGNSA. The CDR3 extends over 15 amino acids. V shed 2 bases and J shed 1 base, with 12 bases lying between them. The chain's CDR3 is CASSLITSLSYEQYF. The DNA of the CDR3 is TGTGCCAGCAGCTTAATAACTAGTTTATCCTACGAGCAGTACTTC.

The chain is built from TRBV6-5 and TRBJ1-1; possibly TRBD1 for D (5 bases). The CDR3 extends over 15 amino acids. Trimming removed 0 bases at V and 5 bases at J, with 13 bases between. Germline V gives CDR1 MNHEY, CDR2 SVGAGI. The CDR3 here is CASSYSSGHETEAFF. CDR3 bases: TGTGCCAGCAGTTACTCGTCAGGGCATGAGACTGAAGCTTTCTTT.

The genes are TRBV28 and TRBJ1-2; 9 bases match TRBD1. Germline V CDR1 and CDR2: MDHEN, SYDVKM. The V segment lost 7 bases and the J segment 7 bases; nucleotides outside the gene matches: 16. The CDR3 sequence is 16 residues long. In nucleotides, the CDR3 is TGTGCCAGCAACCAACCCTCACAGGGGGCAGGAGGTGGCTACACCTTC. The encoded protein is CASNQPSQGAGGGYTF.

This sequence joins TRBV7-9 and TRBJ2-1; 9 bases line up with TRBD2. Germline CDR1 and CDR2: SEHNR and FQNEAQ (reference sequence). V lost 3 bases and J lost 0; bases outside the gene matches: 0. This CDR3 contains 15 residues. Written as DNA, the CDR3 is TGTGCCAGCAGCTTGCGGGGGGGCTCCTACAATGAGCAGTTCTTC. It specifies CASSLRGGSYNEQFF.

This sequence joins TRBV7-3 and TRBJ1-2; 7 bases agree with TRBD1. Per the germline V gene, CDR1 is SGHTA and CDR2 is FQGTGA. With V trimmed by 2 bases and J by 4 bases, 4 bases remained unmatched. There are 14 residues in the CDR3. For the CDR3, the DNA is TGTGCCAGCAGCTTAGAGGGACAGACCTATGGCTACACCTTC. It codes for CASSLEGQTYGYTF.

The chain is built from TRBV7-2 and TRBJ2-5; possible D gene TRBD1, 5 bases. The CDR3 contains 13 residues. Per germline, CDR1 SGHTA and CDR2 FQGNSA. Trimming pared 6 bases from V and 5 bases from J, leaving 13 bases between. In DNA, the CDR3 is TGTGCCAGCAGGCGCGGAGCAGGGGAGACCCAGTACTTC. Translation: CASRRGAGETQYF.

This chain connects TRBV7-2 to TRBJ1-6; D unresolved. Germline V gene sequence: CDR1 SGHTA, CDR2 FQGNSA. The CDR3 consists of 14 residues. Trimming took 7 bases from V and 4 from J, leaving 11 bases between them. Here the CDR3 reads CASKEGPYNSPLHF. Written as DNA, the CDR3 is TGTGCCAGCAAGGAGGGCCCTTATAATTCACCCCTCCACTTT.

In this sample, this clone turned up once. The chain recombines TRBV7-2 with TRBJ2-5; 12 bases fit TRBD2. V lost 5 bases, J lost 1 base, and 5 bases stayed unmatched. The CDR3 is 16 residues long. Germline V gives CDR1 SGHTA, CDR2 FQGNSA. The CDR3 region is CASSPSSGGAQETQYF. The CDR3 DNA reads TGTGCCAGCAGCCCGTCTAGCGGGGGGGCCCAAGAGACCCAGTACTTC.

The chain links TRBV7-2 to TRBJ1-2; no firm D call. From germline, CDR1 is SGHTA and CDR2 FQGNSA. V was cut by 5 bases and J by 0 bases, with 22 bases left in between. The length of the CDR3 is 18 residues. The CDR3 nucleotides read TGTGCCAGCAGCCCCTCCCTTGGCCAGCCAACTACTAACTATGGCTACACCTTC. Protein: CASSPSLGQPTTNYGYTF.

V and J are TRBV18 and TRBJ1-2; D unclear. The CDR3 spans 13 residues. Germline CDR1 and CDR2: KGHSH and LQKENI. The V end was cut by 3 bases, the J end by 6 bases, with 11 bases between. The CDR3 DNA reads TGTGCCAGCTCACCGGAGGGTTTGCATGGCTACACCTTC. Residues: CASSPEGLHGYTF.

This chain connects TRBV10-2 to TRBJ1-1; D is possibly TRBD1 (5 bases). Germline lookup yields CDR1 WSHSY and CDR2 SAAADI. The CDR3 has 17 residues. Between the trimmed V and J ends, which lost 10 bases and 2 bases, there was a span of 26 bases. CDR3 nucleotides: TGCGCCACCCCAACGTCGGGGGAGAAGAACATAAACACTGAAGCTTTCTTT. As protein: CATPTSGEKNINTEAFF.

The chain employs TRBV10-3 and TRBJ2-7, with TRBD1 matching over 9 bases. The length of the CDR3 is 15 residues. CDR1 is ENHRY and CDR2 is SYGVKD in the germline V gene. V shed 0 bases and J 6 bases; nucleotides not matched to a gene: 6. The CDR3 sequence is CAISESGQGSAEQYF. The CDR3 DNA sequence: TGTGCCATCAGTGAGTCGGGACAGGGTTCCGCCGAGCAGTACTTC.

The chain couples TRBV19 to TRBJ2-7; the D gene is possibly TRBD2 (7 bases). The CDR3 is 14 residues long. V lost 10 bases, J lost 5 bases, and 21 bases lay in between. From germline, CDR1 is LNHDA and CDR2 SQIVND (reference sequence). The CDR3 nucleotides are TGTGCCATGGGGTCCGGGGGGCGTCGCCACGAGCAGTACTTC. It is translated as CAMGSGGRRHEQYF.

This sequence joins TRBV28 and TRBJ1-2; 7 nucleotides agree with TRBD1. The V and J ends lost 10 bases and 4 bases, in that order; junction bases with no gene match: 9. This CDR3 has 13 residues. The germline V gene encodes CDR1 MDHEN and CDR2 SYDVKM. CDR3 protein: CANQRQGGYGYTF. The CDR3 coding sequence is TGTGCCAACCAACGTCAGGGGGGCTATGGCTACACCTTC.

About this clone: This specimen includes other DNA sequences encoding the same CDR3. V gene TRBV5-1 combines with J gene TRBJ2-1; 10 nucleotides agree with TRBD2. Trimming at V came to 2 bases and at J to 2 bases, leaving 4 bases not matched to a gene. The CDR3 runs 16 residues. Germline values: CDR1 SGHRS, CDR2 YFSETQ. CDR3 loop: CASSLGLAGAYNEQFF. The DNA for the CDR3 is TGCGCCAGCAGCTTAGGTCTAGCGGGAGCCTACAATGAGCAGTTCTTC.

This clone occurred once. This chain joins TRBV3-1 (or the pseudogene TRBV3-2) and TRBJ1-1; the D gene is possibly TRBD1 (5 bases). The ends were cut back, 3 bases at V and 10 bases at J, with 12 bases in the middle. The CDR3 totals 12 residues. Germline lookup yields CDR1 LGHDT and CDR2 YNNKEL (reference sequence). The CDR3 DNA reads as TGTGCCAGCAGCCAGCAGGGTTCGGGAGCTTTCTTT. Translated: CASSQQGSGAFF.

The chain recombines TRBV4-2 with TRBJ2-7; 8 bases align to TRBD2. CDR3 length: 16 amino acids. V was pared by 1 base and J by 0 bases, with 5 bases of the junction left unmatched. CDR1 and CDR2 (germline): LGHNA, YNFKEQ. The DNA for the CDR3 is TGTGCCAGCAGCCAAGGCTTGCGGGGGGACTCCTACGAGCAGTACTTC. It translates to CASSQGLRGDSYEQYF.

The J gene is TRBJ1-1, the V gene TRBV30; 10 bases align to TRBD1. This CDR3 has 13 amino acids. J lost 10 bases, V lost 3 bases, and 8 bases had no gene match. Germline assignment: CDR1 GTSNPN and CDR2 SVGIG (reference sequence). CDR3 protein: CAWRDRGRRGAFF. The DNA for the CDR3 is TGTGCCTGGAGAGACAGGGGGCGAAGAGGAGCTTTCTTT.

DNA of the CDR3: TGTGCCAGCAGTTCCAGTAACTATGGCTACACCTTC. Amino acid sequence: CASSSSNYGYTF. This rearrangement joins TRBV6-5 to TRBJ1-2; D uncertain. In germline, CDR1 is MNHEY, CDR2 SVGAGI. This CDR3 contains 12 residues. V lost 4 bases, J lost 1 base, and 4 bases lay in between.

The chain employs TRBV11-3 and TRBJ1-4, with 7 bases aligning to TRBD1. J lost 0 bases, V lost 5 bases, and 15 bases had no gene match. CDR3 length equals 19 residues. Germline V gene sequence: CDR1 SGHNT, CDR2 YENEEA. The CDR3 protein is CASSPRPGQFASTNEKLFF. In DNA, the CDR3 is TGTGCCAGCAGCCCAAGACCGGGACAGTTTGCCTCAACTAATGAAAAACTGTTTTTT.

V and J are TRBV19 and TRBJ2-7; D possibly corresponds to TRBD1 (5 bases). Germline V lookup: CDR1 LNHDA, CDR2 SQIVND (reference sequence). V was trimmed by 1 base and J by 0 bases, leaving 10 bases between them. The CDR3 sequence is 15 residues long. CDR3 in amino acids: CASSIVTGASYEQYF. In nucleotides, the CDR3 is TGTGCCAGTAGTATAGTTACAGGAGCCTCCTACGAGCAGTACTTC.

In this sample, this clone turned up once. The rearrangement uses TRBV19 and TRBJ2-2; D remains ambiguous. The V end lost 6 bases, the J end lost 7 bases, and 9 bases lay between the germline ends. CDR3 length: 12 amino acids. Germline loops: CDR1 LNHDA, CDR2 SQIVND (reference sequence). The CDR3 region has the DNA TGTGCCAGTAGGGTCACTATCGGGGAGCTGTTTTTT. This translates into CASRVTIGELFF. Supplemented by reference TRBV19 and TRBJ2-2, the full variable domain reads DGGITQSPKYLFRKEGQNVTLSCEQNLNHDAMYWYRQDPGQGLRLIYYSQIVNDFQKGDIAEGYSVSREKKESFPLTVTSAQKNPTAFYLCASRVTIGELFFGEGSRLTVL.

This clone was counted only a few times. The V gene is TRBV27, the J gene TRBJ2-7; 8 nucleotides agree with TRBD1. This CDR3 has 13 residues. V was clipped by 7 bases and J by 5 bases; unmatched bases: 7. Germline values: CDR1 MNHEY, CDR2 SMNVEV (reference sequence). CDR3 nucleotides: TGTGCCAGCAAAAGACAGGGGCTGGACGAGCAGTACTTC. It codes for CASKRQGLDEQYF.